Shown below are 27 T cell receptor beta chains from a single sample sequenced in a study of T cells after yellow fever vaccination. MiXCR, applied by TCRdb to the 5' RACE reads, yields one record per CDR3 protein. The sample contains about 350,000 distinct CDR3 sequences, roughly 7.5% of which appear only once. This specimen consisted of PBMCs, obtained about 49 days after the first yellow fever vaccination. The receptor source for this set is a man younger than 30 who received the YFV17D yellow fever vaccine.

This clonotype was detected many times. The chain combines TRBV7-2 with TRBJ1-3; 8 bases match TRBD1. The germline V gene has CDR1 SGHTA and CDR2 FQGNSA. The V and J ends lost 5 bases and 4 bases, in that order; junction bases with no gene match: 7. The CDR3 is made up of 15 amino acids. The CDR3 DNA is TGTGCCAGCAGCAACCTTGGACAGGGCGGAAACACCATATATTTT. Amino acids: CASSNLGQGGNTIYF.

Only a few counts were recorded for this clonotype. The chain has TRBV7-2 and TRBJ1-5; unclear D gene. This CDR3 has 14 residues. V was shortened by 3 bases and J by 2 bases, with 8 bases between the two germline ends. Germline assignment: CDR1 SGHTA and CDR2 FQGNSA. The CDR3 region has the DNA TGTGCCAGCAGCTTGATTGGGGGCAATCAGCCCCAGCATTTT. Translating it yields CASSLIGGNQPQHF.

This clonotype came up a few times. This rearrangement joins TRBV2 to TRBJ2-3; TRBD1 or TRBD2 may be the D gene (6 bases each). V was pared by 8 bases and J by 5 bases, with 14 bases between. This CDR3 comprises 13 residues. Germline assignment: CDR1 SNHLY and CDR2 FYNNEI. CDR3 loop: CASALEGGDTQYF. Here the CDR3 DNA reads TGTGCCAGCGCCCTTGAGGGGGGAGATACGCAGTATTTT.

In this sample, this clonotype turned up a few times. As DNA, the CDR3 is TGTGCCACCTCCGGGACAGAGTTAGATGGCTACACCTTC. Protein product: CATSGTELDGYTF. V is TRBV10-3 and J is TRBJ1-2, with TRBD1 matching over 7 bases. Germline-derived CDR1 and CDR2 are ENHRY and SYGVKD. The CDR3 totals 13 residues. V lost 10 bases and J lost 6; bases outside the gene matches: 11.

This clonotype has only a few counts. This chain connects TRBV28 to TRBJ2-2, with D maybe TRBD2 (5 bases). Per the germline V gene, CDR1 is MDHEN and CDR2 is SYDVKM. V lost 6 bases to trimming and J lost 3 bases, with 17 bases between them. The CDR3 covers 16 residues. CDR3 protein: CASSPHLVGDTGELFF. As DNA, the CDR3 is TGTGCCAGCAGCCCTCATTTGGTCGGGGACACCGGGGAGCTGTTTTTT.

This clonotype was found many times. The rearrangement joins TRBV12-3 or TRBV12-4 to TRBJ1-2; the D is unclear. The V end was cut by 3 bases, the J end by 4 bases, with 6 bases between. The CDR3 extends over 12 amino acids. CDR3 amino acids: CASSFELYGYTF. Here the CDR3 DNA reads TGTGCCAGCAGTTTTGAACTCTATGGCTACACCTTC.

This clonotype has a handful of counts. The genes are TRBV6-5 and TRBJ2-5; 10 nucleotides match TRBD2. Germline loops: CDR1 MNHEY, CDR2 SVGAGI. The V gene end was trimmed by 4 bases and the J gene end by 7 bases; junction bases not matched to a gene: 9. The CDR3 sequence is 15 residues long. CDR3 sequence: CASSLTSGITGTQYF. As DNA, the CDR3 is TGTGCCAGCAGTTTAACTAGCGGGATTACCGGGACCCAGTACTTC.

This clonotype was seen ten or more times. This chain uses TRBV5-1 with TRBJ2-3; D is unresolved. The length of the CDR3 is 13 residues. The V gene lost 0 bases and the J gene lost 1 base, with 3 bases spanning the gap. Germline lookup yields CDR1 SGHRS and CDR2 YFSETQ. Here the CDR3 reads CASSLVGTDTQYF. DNA for the CDR3: TGCGCCAGCAGCTTGGTCGGCACAGATACGCAGTATTTT.

This chain links TRBV10-3 with TRBJ1-2; TRBD1 is a possible D gene (5 bases). Germline V gene data show CDR1 as ENHRY and CDR2 as SYGVKD. CDR3 length: 16 amino acids. With 5 bases removed from V and 6 bases from J, the gap between germline ends came to 22 bases. The CDR3 region has the DNA TGTGCCATCAGTTTCTCCTCGGGACCGACACCCCATGGCTACACCTTC. Its protein is CAISFSSGPTPHGYTF.

This clonotype was recorded a few times. V usage is TRBV9 and J usage is TRBJ1-6; D remains ambiguous. The CDR3 length is 13 residues. CDR1 SGDLS and CDR2 YYNGEE come from the germline V gene. V lost 0 bases, J lost 8 bases, and 6 bases lay in between. CDR3: CASSVGADSPLHF. The CDR3 coding sequence is TGTGCCAGCAGCGTAGGTGCAGATTCACCCCTCCACTTT.

The chain has TRBV19 and TRBJ2-1; perhaps D is TRBD1 or TRBD2 (6 bases each). The CDR3 length is 15 residues. V dropped 8 bases and J dropped 4 bases, with 18 bases sitting between them. Germline CDR1 is LNHDA and CDR2 is SQIVND (reference sequence). The CDR3 DNA reads as TGTGCCAGTGACCGCGGGACAACGAATTACAATGAGCAGTTCTTC. Protein sequence: CASDRGTTNYNEQFF. Full variable domain (outside the CDR3, taken from reference TRBV19 and TRBJ2-1): DGGITQSPKYLFRKEGQNVTLSCEQNLNHDAMYWYRQDPGQGLRLIYYSQIVNDFQKGDIAEGYSVSREKKESFPLTVTSAQKNPTAFYLCASDRGTTNYNEQFFGPGTRLTVL.

Only a few counts were recorded for this clonotype. This chain joins TRBV5-1 and TRBJ2-3; 9 bases fit TRBD2. Losses at the gene ends were 5 bases for V and 0 bases for J; bases not matched to a gene: 7. The length of the CDR3 is 16 residues. CDR1 is SGHRS and CDR2 is YFSETQ in the germline V gene. The CDR3 nucleotides read TGCGCCAGCAGACCCGGACTAGCGCTAAGCACAGATACGCAGTATTTT. This codes for CASRPGLALSTDTQYF. Full variable domain (rest looked up from reference TRBV5-1 and TRBJ2-3): KAGVTQTPRYLIKTRGQQVTLSCSPISGHRSVSWYQQTPGQGLQFLFEYFSETQRNKGNFPGRFSGRQFSNSRSEMNVSTLELGDSALYLCASRPGLALSTDTQYFGPGTRLTVL.

This clonotype was seen a few times. J is TRBJ1-2 and V is TRBV10-3, with 8 bases matching TRBD1. The germline V gene has CDR1 ENHRY and CDR2 SYGVKD. This CDR3 comprises 15 residues. The trim removed 3 bases at V and 5 bases at J, leaving 8 bases unmatched. This CDR3 reads CAISDLGQANYGYTF. The CDR3 DNA sequence: TGTGCCATCAGTGACTTGGGACAGGCCAATTATGGCTACACCTTC.

The V gene is TRBV7-9, the J gene TRBJ1-1; D remains ambiguous. V lost 8 bases and J lost 1, with 11 bases in between. In germline, CDR1 is SEHNR, CDR2 FQNEAQ (reference sequence). This CDR3 has 13 residues. CDR3 amino acids: CASAKQQNTEAFF. The CDR3 region has the DNA TGTGCCAGCGCGAAACAGCAGAACACTGAAGCTTTCTTT.

V gene TRBV19 combines with J gene TRBJ2-7, with TRBD1 identical over 7 bases. V gave up 5 bases and J gave up 4 bases; unmatched junction bases: 5. The V gene's germline CDR1 is LNHDA and CDR2 SQIVND (reference sequence). The CDR3 totals 13 residues. The CDR3 DNA reads TGTGCCAGTAGTGGACACAGGGGTTACGAGCAGTACTTC. This encodes CASSGHRGYEQYF.

This clonotype was seen only a few times. V and J are TRBV7-2 and TRBJ1-3, with TRBD1 as a possible D gene (5 bases). The CDR3 length is 16 residues. Trimming left V 3 bases short and J 0 bases short, with 12 bases between. The V gene's germline CDR1 is SGHTA and CDR2 FQGNSA. The CDR3 DNA reads as TGTGCCAGCAGCTTTTCGCGGACACGCTCTGGAAACACCATATATTTT. It encodes CASSFSRTRSGNTIYF. Looking up the rest from reference TRBV7-2 and TRBJ1-3 gives the full variable domain: GAGVSQSPSNKVTEKGKDVELRCDPISGHTALYWYRQSLGQGLEFLIYFQGNSAPDKSGLPSDRFSAERTGGSVSTLTIQRTQQEDSAVYLCASSFSRTRSGNTIYFGEGSWLTVV.

The chain links TRBV4-3 to TRBJ2-1; TRBD2 matches at 9 bases. The germline gives CDR1 LGHNA, CDR2 YSLEER. V trimming: 0 bases; J trimming: 9 bases; junction bases outside the gene matches: 9. The CDR3 has 16 residues. The CDR3 nucleotides are TGCGCCAGCAGCCAAGATCTGGCGGGGGGGCTGGGTGAGCAGTTCTTC. Translation: CASSQDLAGGLGEQFF.

The chain combines TRBV11-2 with TRBJ1-2; maybe TRBD1 (5 bases). Trimming stripped 3 bases from V and 3 bases from J, with 11 bases between. The CDR3 spans 14 residues. The V gene's germline CDR1 is SGHAT and CDR2 FQNNGV. For the CDR3, the DNA is TGTGCCAGCAGCTTCTTTGTGACAGACTATGGCTACACCTTC. Translation: CASSFFVTDYGYTF.

This clonotype was recorded many times. Here the CDR3 DNA reads TGTGCCAGCAGCTTAGGGGGGACCCCTAGCCGCACAGATACGCAGTATTTT. This gives the protein CASSLGGTPSRTDTQYF. The chain combines TRBV7-2 with TRBJ2-3, with D perhaps assigned TRBD1 or TRBD2 (5 bases each). Germline V gives CDR1 SGHTA, CDR2 FQGNSA. This CDR3 has 17 amino acids. V gave up 1 base and J gave up 1 base, with 15 bases separating them.

This clonotype has a handful of counts. The gene calls are TRBV15 and TRBJ2-1; 8 nucleotides match TRBD2. The CDR3 spans 14 residues. The trim removed 3 bases at V and 8 bases at J, leaving 6 bases unmatched. The germline V gene encodes CDR1 LNHNV and CDR2 YYDKDF (reference sequence). CDR3 DNA: TGTGCCACCAGCAGGGGGGACGGGAGGGATGAGCAGTTCTTC. It yields the protein CATSRGDGRDEQFF.

The sample holds many counts of this clonotype. The rearrangement uses TRBV6-6 and TRBJ2-7; maybe TRBD2 (5 bases). This CDR3 has 13 amino acids. Germline loops: CDR1 MNHNY, CDR2 SVGAGI (reference sequence). Between the trimmed V and J ends, which lost 6 bases and 4 bases, there was a span of 13 bases. The CDR3 nucleotides are TGTGCCAGCAGCCCCTCGGGGTCTTACGAGCAGTACTTC. Its protein product is CASSPSGSYEQYF.

This clonotype occurred many times. This sequence joins TRBV5-1 and TRBJ2-3; 12 nucleotides agree with TRBD1. Germline CDR1 and CDR2: SGHRS and YFSETQ. Trimming took 4 bases from V and 5 from J; bases not matched to a gene: 5. The CDR3 is made up of 15 amino acids. The CDR3 DNA is TGCGCCAGCAGCGGGGGACAGGGGGCCGGAGATACGCAGTATTTT. It specifies CASSGGQGAGDTQYF.

The chain uses TRBV9 and TRBJ2-1; 8 bases fit TRBD2. This CDR3 has 15 amino acids. Germline V CDR1 and CDR2: SGDLS, YYNGEE. Losses at the gene ends were 4 bases for V and 4 bases for J; bases not matched to a gene: 7. DNA for the CDR3: TGTGCCAGCAGCACGCGGGGGGCCGAATACAATGAGCAGTTCTTC. This encodes CASSTRGAEYNEQFF.

The CDR3 DNA is TGTGCCAGCAGTGGCGAACAGGGGCTACCGAGCTATGGCTACACCTTC. Translating gives CASSGEQGLPSYGYTF. V is TRBV12-3 or TRBV12-4 and J is TRBJ1-2; 7 nucleotides align to TRBD1. The V segment lost 5 bases and the J segment 4 bases; nucleotides outside the gene matches: 13. The CDR3 consists of 16 residues.

The gene calls are TRBV5-5 and TRBJ2-1; 9 bases match TRBD2. V was pared by 0 bases and J by 10 bases, with 8 bases of the junction left unmatched. This CDR3 comprises 15 residues. Germline V gene sequence: CDR1 SGHKS, CDR2 YYEKEE (reference sequence). The CDR3 spells CASSLGAGRGGEQFF. In nucleotides, the CDR3 is TGTGCCAGCAGCTTGGGGGCAGGGCGGGGGGGCGAGCAGTTCTTC.

This sequence joins TRBV2 and TRBJ1-2, with TRBD1 identical over 7 bases. This CDR3 has 16 residues. The germline gives CDR1 SNHLY, CDR2 FYNNEI. Germline trimming cut 4 bases from V and 6 bases from J; bases unmatched to any gene: 14. The CDR3 loop is CASSGGTAPSRDGYTF. CDR3 sequence (DNA): TGTGCCAGCAGTGGGGGGACAGCCCCTTCAAGGGATGGCTACACCTTC.

This chain uses TRBV20-1 with TRBJ1-1; TRBD1 might be the D (5 bases). V lost 6 bases and J lost 1, with 15 bases in between. Germline CDR1 DFQATT, CDR2 SNEGSKA (reference sequence). The CDR3 runs 14 residues. The CDR3 region is CSAVPGQGNTEAFF. For the CDR3, the DNA is TGCAGTGCCGTACCGGGGCAGGGGAACACTGAAGCTTTCTTT.